The 32 T cell receptor beta chains below come from one sample, sequenced in a study of CD4 and CD8 cells across lung adenocarcinoma regions. Each CDR3 protein is one row after TCRdb ran MiXCR on the PCR reads. The repertoire consists of 13,000 or so distinct CDR3 sequences, with roughly 50% occurring once and the leading ten covering less than 35%. Sequenced material: CD8+ T cells from the margin of a lung tumor. All receptors derive from a male donor with lung adenocarcinoma. The CD4 and CD8 labels of this study may be unreliable.

This clonotype is categorized as medium-sized. The genes are TRBV27 and TRBJ1-1; TRBD1 matches 7 bases. V was clipped by 6 bases and J by 1 base; unmatched bases: 2. The germline gives CDR1 MNHEY, CDR2 SMNVEV (reference sequence). This CDR3 comprises 13 residues. The CDR3 region is CASRGTANTEAFF. In nucleotides, the CDR3 is TGTGCCAGCAGGGGGACAGCGAACACTGAAGCTTTCTTT.

The V and J genes are TRBV6-5 and TRBJ2-2; maybe TRBD2 (5 bases). The CDR3 runs to 14 residues. Per germline, CDR1 MNHEY and CDR2 SVGAGI. V was clipped by 2 bases and J by 7 bases, with 11 bases between them. The CDR3 here is CASSYTPRGGELFF. CDR3 DNA: TGTGCCAGCAGTTACACCCCTCGGGGCGGGGAGCTGTTTTTT.

This clonotype was detected many times. The V and J genes are TRBV27 and TRBJ2-5, with 7 bases lining up with TRBD2. The DNA end favors TRBJ2-7, so the J call may be wrong. The germline V gene encodes CDR1 MNHEY and CDR2 SMNVEV (reference sequence). This CDR3 contains 14 residues. Here the CDR3 reads CASSLGGTLYEQYF. The CDR3 nucleotides read TGTGCCAGCAGTTTGGGGGGGACTCTATACGAGCAGTACTTC.

The genes are TRBV27 and TRBJ2-3; no definite D call. In germline, CDR1 is MNHEY, CDR2 SMNVEV (reference sequence). V lost 8 bases and J 9 bases, leaving 18 bases between the germline ends. The CDR3 loop spans 13 amino acids. The CDR3 DNA sequence: TGTGCCAGCGTCCACCCGATCGGTGCCACGCAGTATTTT. This translates into CASVHPIGATQYF.

The V gene is TRBV6-1, the J gene TRBJ2-4; TRBD1 matches at 7 bases. Near its end, the DNA agrees better with TRBJ2-1, so the J call may be wrong. CDR3 size: 13 residues. CDR1 is MNHNS and CDR2 is SASEGT in the germline V gene. CDR3 sequence (DNA): TGTGCCAGCGTCTGGACAGGACGAGAGACCCAGTTCTTC. Translating it yields CASVWTGRETQFF.

This clonotype is a singleton in its sample. The chain links TRBV7-3 to TRBJ2-3; D may be TRBD2 (6 bases). Germline V lookup: CDR1 SGHTA, CDR2 FQGTGA. Trimming removed 3 bases from V and 11 bases from J, with 18 bases in between. This CDR3 contains 14 residues. In nucleotides, the CDR3 is TGTGCCAGCAGCTTCACCGGGGGATGGGATGAGCAGTATTTT. Protein product: CASSFTGGWDEQYF.

As for this clonotype: At one end the junction does not follow the germline gene, possibly because of a read error. The rearrangement joins TRBV6-5 to TRBJ2-3; TRBD2 is a possible D gene (5 bases). The CDR3 length is 15 residues. Germline CDR1 and CDR2: MNHEY and SVGAGI. The CDR3 DNA is TGTGCCAGCAGTTACTCGGATAGCAGCACCGGGAAGCAGTTTTTT. This gives the protein CASSYSDSSTGKQFF.

As to this clonotype: At one end, the junction sequence differs from germline, possibly due to a read error. The chain has TRBV6-1 and TRBJ2-5, with D perhaps matching TRBD2 (6 bases). The J call is in doubt because the DNA end fits TRBJ2-3 better. CDR3 length: 15 residues. Germline loops: CDR1 MNHNS, CDR2 SASEGT. In nucleotides, the CDR3 is TGTGCCAGCAGTGATTTGGGGGGTGCATTGGATACCCAGTATTTT. As protein: CASSDLGGALDTQYF.

This chain uses TRBV27 with TRBJ2-2, with D possibly called TRBD1 or TRBD2 (5 bases each). V was cut by 1 base and J by 0 bases, with 12 bases left in between. This CDR3 contains 17 residues. Germline loops: CDR1 MNHEY, CDR2 SMNVEV (reference sequence). The chain's CDR3 is CASSLLGQGPNTGELFF. CDR3 in DNA: TGTGCCAGCAGTTTATTGGGTCAGGGACCGAACACCGGGGAGCTGTTTTTT.

V usage is TRBV7-8 and J usage is TRBJ2-1; D not resolved. Trimming left V 2 bases short and J 0 bases short, with 8 bases between. Germline CDR1 reads SGHVS; CDR2 reads FQNEAQ. The CDR3 has 15 residues. The CDR3 DNA sequence: TGTGCCAGCAGCTTACCAGATAGCTCCTACAATGAGCAGTTCTTC. Translated: CASSLPDSSYNEQFF.

This clonotype has ten or more counts. V and J are TRBV5-1 and TRBJ2-1; D remains ambiguous. This CDR3 spans 15 amino acids. Between the trimmed V and J ends, which lost 3 bases and 9 bases, there was a span of 19 bases. Germline-derived CDR1 and CDR2 are SGHRS and YFSETQ. Here the CDR3 DNA reads TGCGCCAGCAGCTCGGGCCCTAACTTAGTGCGTGAGCAGTTCTTC. Its protein is CASSSGPNLVREQFF.

Remarks on this clonotype: At one end the junction does not follow the germline gene, possibly because of a read error. The rearrangement links TRBV6-1 to TRBJ2-3, with D possibly matching TRBD2 (7 bases). CDR1 MNHNS and CDR2 SASEGT come from the germline V gene. CDR3 length equals 15 residues. Written as DNA, the CDR3 is TGTGCCGCGGGGACGGGGGGCGGTGACAAAGAGACGCAGTATTTC. Encoded protein: CAAGTGGGDKETQYF.

V usage is TRBV6-2 or TRBV6-3 and J usage is TRBJ2-1; D may be TRBD1 (5 bases). The CDR3 consists of 14 residues. The V end was cut by 5 bases, the J end by 11 bases, with 19 bases between. Germline V lookup: CDR1 MNHEY, CDR2 SVGEGT. CDR3 DNA sequence: TGTGCCAGCAGTACGAGGTGGGGCCAAAATAAGCAGTTCTTC. Protein: CASSTRWGQNKQFF.

This clonotype showed up many times. The gene calls are TRBV6-5 and TRBJ1-6; D remains ambiguous. CDR3 size: 16 residues. The germline V and J ends were trimmed by 2 bases and 0 bases, with 8 bases remaining between them. The V gene's germline CDR1 is MNHEY and CDR2 SVGAGI. As DNA, the CDR3 is TGTGCCAGCAGTTACACCTTGAGCTCCTATAATTCACCCCTCCACTTT. Translation gives CASSYTLSSYNSPLHF.

This clonotype was detected once. The junction shows a germline mismatch at one end, possibly a read error. The chain employs TRBV6-1 and TRBJ2-3; maybe TRBD1 (7 bases). Germline lookup yields CDR1 MNHNS and CDR2 SASEGT. The CDR3 is made up of 15 amino acids. The chain's CDR3 is CASSERQGGKDTQYF. CDR3 coding DNA: TGTGCCAGCAGTGAGCGACAGGGAGGCAAAGATACGCAGTACTTT.

This clonotype was observed many times. The V gene is TRBV10-2, the J gene TRBJ2-1, with TRBD2 as a possible D gene (5 bases). The V end was cut by 6 bases, the J end by 10 bases, with 37 bases between. Germline V gene data show CDR1 as WSHSY and CDR2 as SAAADI. There are 20 residues in the CDR3. CDR3: CASREPNGLADTGLMGEQFF. Here the CDR3 DNA reads TGCGCCAGCAGGGAGCCTAACGGACTGGCCGATACTGGGCTCATGGGCGAGCAGTTCTTC.

This clonotype appeared many times. V usage is TRBV6-1 and J usage is TRBJ2-6; the D is unclear. Trimming removed 5 bases from V and 3 bases from J, with 8 bases in between. The CDR3 sequence is 14 residues long. Germline V gene data show CDR1 as MNHNS and CDR2 as SASEGT. The CDR3: CASSPIGGANVLTF. CDR3 sequence (DNA): TGTGCCAGCAGTCCGATAGGTGGGGCCAACGTCCTGACTTTC.

V and J are TRBV4-1 and TRBJ2-7, with TRBD2 matching over 11 bases. The CDR3 length is 17 residues. V lost 0 bases, J lost 3 bases, and 7 bases stayed unmatched. In germline, CDR1 is MGHRA, CDR2 YSYEKL. CDR3 protein: CASSQDELAGVVYEQYF. The CDR3 DNA is TGCGCCAGCAGCCAAGATGAACTAGCGGGAGTTGTCTACGAGCAGTACTTC.

The chain carries TRBV6-2 or TRBV6-3 and TRBJ2-4, with D tentatively TRBD2 (6 bases). The CDR3 has 14 residues. Trimming cost V 2 bases and J 13 bases, with 18 bases left between them. Germline lookup yields CDR1 MNHEY and CDR2 SVGEGT. CDR3 protein: CASSYTQTRHEQYF. The CDR3 DNA reads as TGTGCCAGCAGTTACACCCAGACTAGGCATGAGCAGTACTTC.

This clonotype has a count of ten or more. The CDR3 is CASSLTSGSAEQYF. CDR3 nucleotides: TGTGCCAGCAGCTTAACTAGCGGGAGTGCCGAGCAGTACTTC. The chain joins TRBV7-2 to TRBJ2-1; 11 nucleotides align to TRBD2. The DNA end lines up better with TRBJ2-7; the J call may be wrong. In germline, CDR1 is SGHTA, CDR2 FQGNSA. The CDR3 is made up of 14 amino acids.

Judged by abundance, this clonotype is medium-sized. The V and J genes are TRBV27 and TRBJ2-1, with no clear D. V lost 1 base and J 10 bases, leaving 11 bases between the germline ends. This CDR3 has 13 amino acids. Looked up from germline, CDR1 is MNHEY and CDR2 is SMNVEV (reference sequence). CDR3 residues: CASSLLGPREQFF. The CDR3 DNA sequence: TGTGCCAGCAGTTTATTGGGCCCGAGGGAGCAGTTCTTC.

The chain joins TRBV10-3 to TRBJ2-3; D not certain. The J call may be wrong; the DNA end is better matched by TRBJ2-7. The CDR3 length is 14 residues. Germline CDR1 reads ENHRY; CDR2 reads SYGVKD. CDR3 protein: CATGRAVSTNAQYF. The CDR3, as DNA: TGTGCGACCGGACGGGCTGTGAGCACAAATGCGCAGTACTTC.

The table lists this clonotype with many counts. The chain employs TRBV7-7 and TRBJ2-1; 11 positions agree with TRBD2. The assigned J gene may be wrong: the sequence end matches TRBJ2-7 better. Germline-derived CDR1 and CDR2 are SSHAT and FNYEAQ (reference sequence). The CDR3 is 16 residues long. The CDR3 bases are TGTGCCAGCAGCTCGGGACTAGCGGCCTCCTACAATGAGCAGTACTTC. Protein: CASSSGLAASYNEQYF.

This clonotype was detected only a few times. The V call is TRBV7-8, the J call TRBJ2-1; no firm D call. Gene TRBJ2-7 matches the end of the DNA better, so the J call may be wrong. CDR1 is SGHVS, CDR2 FQNEAQ, per germline. CDR3 length: 13 residues. DNA of the CDR3: TGTGCCAGCAGCTTTACCGGCAAAGGCGAGCAGTACTTC. As protein: CASSFTGKGEQYF.

This clonotype was seen repeatedly, ten times or more. CDR3 coding DNA: TGTGCCAGCAGTCCTACCGACAGTCTGGGGGGCTACACCTTC. Translated: CASSPTDSLGGYTF. The V and J genes are TRBV6-1 and TRBJ1-2; TRBD1 might be the D (5 bases). Per the germline V gene, CDR1 is MNHNS and CDR2 is SASEGT. V gave up 5 bases and J gave up 8 bases, with 18 bases separating them. The CDR3 has 14 amino acids.

V is TRBV25-1 and J is TRBJ2-4; tentative D call: TRBD1 (6 bases). With 1 base removed from V and 6 bases from J, the gap between germline ends came to 16 bases. The CDR3 covers 16 residues. Germline CDR1 is MGHDK and CDR2 is SYGVNS. The CDR3 protein is CASSESGPQGRNIQYF. The CDR3 bases are TGTGCCAGCAGTGAATCGGGGCCCCAGGGGAGAAACATTCAGTACTTC.

As regards this clonotype: One junction end disagrees with the germline gene, perhaps due to a read error. This rearrangement joins TRBV6-1 to TRBJ2-1, with D possibly TRBD1 on 6 matching bases. Per germline, CDR1 MNHNS and CDR2 SASEGT. The CDR3 has 13 residues. CDR3 amino acids: CARGRGGNNEQFF. The CDR3 region has the DNA TGTGCCCGCGGGCGTGGGGGCAACAATGAGCAGTTCTTT.

Concerning this clonotype: The junction departs from germline at one end; a sequencing error may be responsible. The V call is TRBV6-1, the J call TRBJ2-4; D unclear. CDR3 length: 15 residues. Germline CDR1 is MNHNS and CDR2 is SASEGT. The CDR3 protein is CASGTSRCATNTQYF. CDR3 coding DNA: TGTGCCAGTGGCACGAGCCGGTGTGCCACAAACACTCAGTACTTC.

By share, this clonotype counts as medium-sized. This chain uses TRBV27 with TRBJ2-1; perhaps TRBD1 as D (5 bases). CDR1 is MNHEY, CDR2 SMNVEV, per germline (reference sequence). This CDR3 is built from 14 residues. V gave up 4 bases and J gave up 4 bases, with 11 bases separating them. CDR3 sequence (DNA): TGTGCCAGCAGTTCAACAGCAGGGTACAATGAGCAGTTCTTC. It is translated as CASSSTAGYNEQFF.

The V and J genes are TRBV6-5 and TRBJ2-3; D may be TRBD2 (5 bases). The CDR3 totals 15 residues. CDR1 and CDR2 from the germline V gene are MNHEY and SVGAGI. Trimming removed 0 bases at V and 10 bases at J, with 17 bases between. The CDR3 spells CASSYSHSSTGAQYF. The CDR3 DNA reads as TGTGCCAGCAGTTACTCGCATAGCAGCACCGGGGCGCAGTATTTT.

On this clonotype itself: Compared with germline, one end of the junction differs, possibly owing to a read error. The V and J genes are TRBV6-8 and TRBJ2-5; D possibly uses TRBD1 or TRBD2 (6 bases each). Germline V lookup: CDR1 MNHGY, CDR2 SAAAGT. CDR3 length equals 17 residues. The CDR3 is CASSSALGGRDQDTQYF. CDR3 sequence (DNA): TGTGCCAGCAGTTCGGCACTCGGGGGCCGGGACCAAGATACCCAGTACTTC.

J is TRBJ2-6 and V is TRBV30, with D perhaps TRBD1 (6 bases). Between the trimmed V and J ends, which lost 5 bases and 0 bases, there was a span of 8 bases. The CDR3 runs 14 residues. The germline gives CDR1 GTSNPN, CDR2 SVGIG (reference sequence). CDR3 loop: CAWQGSSGANVLTF. In DNA form, the CDR3 reads TGTGCCTGGCAGGGGAGCTCTGGGGCCAACGTCCTGACTTTC.